The 3 T cell receptor beta chains below were found in one sample sequenced in a study of T cells in Graves' hyperthyroidism and ophthalmopathy. The investigators amplified TCR beta CDR3 regions from RNA transcripts. Primed by the HTBI set, a first-round RT-PCR was run on the TCR CDR3. One entry per CDR3 protein, called by TCRdb with MiXCR from the multiplex PCR reads. The sample shows around 400,000 distinct CDR3 sequences, 13% of them seen only once. Sequenced sample: blood. The receptor set was obtained from a woman aged 18-30 years with Graves' hyperthyroidism.

This clonotype has ten or more counts. The CDR3 DNA reads TGTGCCAGCAGCGTAGACCCCAGGGACGGCATGGATACGCAGTATTTT. Encoded protein: CASSVDPRDGMDTQYF. The chain is built from TRBV9 and TRBJ2-3; tentatively, D is TRBD1 or TRBD2 (5 bases each). V was shortened by 0 bases and J by 6 bases, with 17 bases between the two germline ends. The CDR3 consists of 16 residues. Germline V lookup: CDR1 SGDLS, CDR2 YYNGEE.

At least ten counts were recorded for this clonotype. CDR3 residues: CASSLALREKLQPQYF. In DNA form, the CDR3 reads TGTGCCAGCAGTTTGGCCCTCCGAGAGAAGCTTCAGCCCCAGTATTTT. The rearrangement joins TRBV28 to TRBJ1-5, with D unclear. The last part of the DNA fits TRBJ2-3 better; the J call may be wrong. Germline V gives CDR1 MDHEN, CDR2 SYDVKM. CDR3 length: 16 residues.

This sequence joins TRBV30 and TRBJ2-7, with D perhaps TRBD2 (5 bases). CDR1 and CDR2 (germline): GTSNPN, SVGIG (reference sequence). The CDR3 spans 10 residues. V was cut by 8 bases and J by 3 bases, with 8 bases left in between. CDR3 in amino acids: CAPGFYEQYF. The DNA of the CDR3 is TGTGCCCCGGGGTTCTACGAGCAGTACTTC.